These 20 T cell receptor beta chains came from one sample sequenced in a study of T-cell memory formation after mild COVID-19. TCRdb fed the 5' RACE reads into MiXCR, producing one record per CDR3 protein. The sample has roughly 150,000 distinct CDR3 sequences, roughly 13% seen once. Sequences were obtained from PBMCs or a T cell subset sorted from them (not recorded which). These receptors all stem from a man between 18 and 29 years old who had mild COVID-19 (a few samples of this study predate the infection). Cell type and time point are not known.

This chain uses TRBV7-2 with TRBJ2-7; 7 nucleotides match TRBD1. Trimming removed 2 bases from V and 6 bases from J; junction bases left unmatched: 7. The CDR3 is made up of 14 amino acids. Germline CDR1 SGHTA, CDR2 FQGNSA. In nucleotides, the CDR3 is TGTGCCAGCAGCTTATCCGGACAGGCGGGCGAGCAGTACGTC. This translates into CASSLSGQAGEQYV.

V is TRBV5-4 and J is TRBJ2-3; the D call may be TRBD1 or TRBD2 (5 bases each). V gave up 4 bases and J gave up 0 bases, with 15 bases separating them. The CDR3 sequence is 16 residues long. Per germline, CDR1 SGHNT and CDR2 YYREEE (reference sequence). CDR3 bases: TGTGCCAGCAGCCCCCTCGGGGCCCGAAGCACAGATACGCAGTATTTT. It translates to CASSPLGARSTDTQYF.

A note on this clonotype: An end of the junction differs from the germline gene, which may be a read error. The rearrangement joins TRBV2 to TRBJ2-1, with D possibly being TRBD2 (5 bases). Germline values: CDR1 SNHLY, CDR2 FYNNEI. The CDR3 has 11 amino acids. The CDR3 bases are TGTGCCAGCAACGGAGGTGTCGAGCAGGTCTTC. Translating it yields CASNGGVEQVF.

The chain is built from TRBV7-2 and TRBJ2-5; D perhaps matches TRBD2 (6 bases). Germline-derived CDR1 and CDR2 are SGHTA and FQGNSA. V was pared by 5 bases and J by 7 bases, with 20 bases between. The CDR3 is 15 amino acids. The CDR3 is CASSPPRIRGRTQYF. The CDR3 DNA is TGTGCCAGCAGCCCCCCGCGGATACGGGGGAGGACCCAGTACTTC.

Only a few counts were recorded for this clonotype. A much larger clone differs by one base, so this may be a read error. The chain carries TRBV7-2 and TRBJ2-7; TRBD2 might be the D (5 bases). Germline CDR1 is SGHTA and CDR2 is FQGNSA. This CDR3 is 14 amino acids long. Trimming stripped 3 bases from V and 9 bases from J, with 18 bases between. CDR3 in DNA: TGTGCCAGCAGCTTCGAGAGGGTATTTACGATGCAGTACTTC. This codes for CASSFERVFTMQYF.

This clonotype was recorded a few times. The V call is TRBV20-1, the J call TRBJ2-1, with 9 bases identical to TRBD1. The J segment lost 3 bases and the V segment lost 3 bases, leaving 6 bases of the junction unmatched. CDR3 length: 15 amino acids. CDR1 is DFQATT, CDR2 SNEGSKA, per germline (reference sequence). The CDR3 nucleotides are TGCAGTGCTAGGCGCCGGGACAGGGACTACAATGAGCAGTTCTTC. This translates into CSARRRDRDYNEQFF.

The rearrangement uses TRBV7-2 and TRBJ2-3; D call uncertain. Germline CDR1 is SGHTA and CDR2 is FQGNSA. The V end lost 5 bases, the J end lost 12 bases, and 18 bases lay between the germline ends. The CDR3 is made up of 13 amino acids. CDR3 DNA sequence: TGTGCCAGCAGCCTACGCCGGACCCCCCCACAGTATTTT. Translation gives CASSLRRTPPQYF. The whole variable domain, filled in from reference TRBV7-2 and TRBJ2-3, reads GAGVSQSPSNKVTEKGKDVELRCDPISGHTALYWYRQSLGQGLEFLIYFQGNSAPDKSGLPSDRFSAERTGGSVSTLTIQRTQQEDSAVYLCASSLRRTPPQYFGPGTRLTVL.

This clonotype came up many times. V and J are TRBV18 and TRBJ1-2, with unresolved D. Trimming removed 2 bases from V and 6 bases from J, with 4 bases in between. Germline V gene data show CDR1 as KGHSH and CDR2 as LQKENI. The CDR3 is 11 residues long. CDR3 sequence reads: CASSPGDGYTF. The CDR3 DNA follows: TGTGCCAGCTCACCAGGGGATGGCTACACCTTC.

CDR3 sequence (DNA): TGCAGTGCTAGGGTATGGGGGCAGGGTGATCAGCCCCAGCATTTT. It is translated as CSARVWGQGDQPQHF. The genes are TRBV20-1 and TRBJ1-5, with a weak D call TRBD1 (6 bases). This CDR3 comprises 15 residues. V was cut by 3 bases and J by 5 bases, with 17 bases left in between. Germline CDR1 and CDR2: DFQATT and SNEGSKA (reference sequence).

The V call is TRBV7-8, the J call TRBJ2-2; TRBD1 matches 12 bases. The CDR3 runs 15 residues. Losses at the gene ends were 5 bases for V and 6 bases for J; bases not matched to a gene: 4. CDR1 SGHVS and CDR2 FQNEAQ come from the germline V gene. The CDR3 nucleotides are TGTGCCAGCAGCCGGGACAGGGGGCTGCCCGGGGAGCTGTTTTTT. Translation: CASSRDRGLPGELFF. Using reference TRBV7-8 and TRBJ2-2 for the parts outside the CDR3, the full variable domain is GAGVSQSPRYKVAKRGQDVALRCDPISGHVSLFWYQQALGQGPEFLTYFQNEAQLDKSGLPSDRFFAERPEGSVSTLKIQRTQQEDSAVYLCASSRDRGLPGELFFGEGSRLTVL.

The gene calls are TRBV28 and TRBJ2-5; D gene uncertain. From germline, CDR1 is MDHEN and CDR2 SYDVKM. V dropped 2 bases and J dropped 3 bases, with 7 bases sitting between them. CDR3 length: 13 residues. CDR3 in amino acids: CASSLRFKETQYF. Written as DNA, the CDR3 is TGTGCCAGCAGTTTAAGATTCAAAGAGACCCAGTACTTC. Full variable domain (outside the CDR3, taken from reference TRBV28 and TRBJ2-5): DVKVTQSSRYLVKRTGEKVFLECVQDMDHENMFWYRQDPGLGLRLIYFSYDVKMKEKGDIPEGYSVSREKKERFSLILESASTNQTSMYLCASSLRFKETQYFGPGTRLLVL.

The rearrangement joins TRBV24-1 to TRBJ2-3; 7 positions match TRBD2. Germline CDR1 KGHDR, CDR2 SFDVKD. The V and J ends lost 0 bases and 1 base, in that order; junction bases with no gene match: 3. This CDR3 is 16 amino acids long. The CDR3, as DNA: TGTGCCACCAGTGATTTGCCCAGCGGGGGCACAGATACGCAGTATTTT. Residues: CATSDLPSGGTDTQYF.

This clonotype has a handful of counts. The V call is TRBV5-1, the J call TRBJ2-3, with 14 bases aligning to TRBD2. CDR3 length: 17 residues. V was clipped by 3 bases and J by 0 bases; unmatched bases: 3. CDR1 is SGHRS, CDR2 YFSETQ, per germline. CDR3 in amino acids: CASSWTSGGISTDTQYF. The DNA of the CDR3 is TGCGCCAGCAGCTGGACTAGCGGGGGGATTAGCACAGATACGCAGTATTTT.

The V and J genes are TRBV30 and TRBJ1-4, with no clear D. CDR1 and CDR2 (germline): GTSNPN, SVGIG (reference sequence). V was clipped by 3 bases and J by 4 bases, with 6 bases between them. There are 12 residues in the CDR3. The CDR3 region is CAWSPNNEKLFF. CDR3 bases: TGTGCCTGGAGCCCGAATAATGAAAAACTGTTTTTT.

The CDR3 DNA follows: TGTGCCAGCAGTTTAGCGGGGGGGGACACCAACTATGGCTACACCTTC. Translating gives CASSLAGGDTNYGYTF. V usage is TRBV12-3 or TRBV12-4 and J usage is TRBJ1-2; the D gene is possibly TRBD1 (6 bases). The V gene lost 0 bases and the J gene lost 2 bases, with 13 bases spanning the gap. CDR3 length: 16 residues.

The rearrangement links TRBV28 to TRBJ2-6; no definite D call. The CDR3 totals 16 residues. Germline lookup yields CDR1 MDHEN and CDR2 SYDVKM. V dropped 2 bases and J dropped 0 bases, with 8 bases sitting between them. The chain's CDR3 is CASSLIRSSGANVLTF. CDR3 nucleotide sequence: TGTGCCAGCAGTTTAATACGGAGCTCTGGGGCCAACGTCCTGACTTTC.

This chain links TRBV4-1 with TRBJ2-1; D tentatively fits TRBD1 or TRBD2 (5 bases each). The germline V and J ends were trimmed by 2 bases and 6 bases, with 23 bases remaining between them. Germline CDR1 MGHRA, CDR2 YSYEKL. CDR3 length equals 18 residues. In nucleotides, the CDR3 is TGCGCCAGCAGCCAACAAGATATCGGGACCAGCATCCGCAATGAGCAGTTCTTC. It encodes CASSQQDIGTSIRNEQFF.

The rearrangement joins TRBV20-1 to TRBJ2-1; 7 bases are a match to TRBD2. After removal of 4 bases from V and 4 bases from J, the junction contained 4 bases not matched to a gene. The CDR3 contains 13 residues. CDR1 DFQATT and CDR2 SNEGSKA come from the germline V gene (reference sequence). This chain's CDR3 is CSAMGGLYNEQFF. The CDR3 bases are TGCAGTGCTATGGGAGGGCTATACAATGAGCAGTTCTTC.

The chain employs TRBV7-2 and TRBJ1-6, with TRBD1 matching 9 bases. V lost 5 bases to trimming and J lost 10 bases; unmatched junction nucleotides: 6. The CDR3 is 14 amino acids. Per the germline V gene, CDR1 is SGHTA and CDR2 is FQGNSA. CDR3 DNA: TGTGCCAGCAGCCTGAGGACAGGGGAATCACCCCTCCACTTT. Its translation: CASSLRTGESPLHF.

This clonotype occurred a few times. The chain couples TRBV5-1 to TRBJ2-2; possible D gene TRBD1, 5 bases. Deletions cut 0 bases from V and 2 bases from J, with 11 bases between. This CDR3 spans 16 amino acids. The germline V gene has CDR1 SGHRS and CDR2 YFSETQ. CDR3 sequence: CASSLARAANTGELFF. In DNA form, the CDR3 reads TGCGCCAGCAGCTTGGCCAGGGCTGCTAACACCGGGGAGCTGTTTTTT.